These 30 T cell receptor beta chains came from one sample sequenced in a study of blood T cell repertoires in COVID-19. Method: immunoSEQ multiplex PCR; TCRdb's copy keeps in-frame clones and lacks some. The repertoire consists of 45,000 or so clones, with 85% to 90% occurring once and the leading ten covering roughly an eighth. Sequencing was carried out using peripheral blood. The source is a human donor in a cohort sampled during active COVID-19.

The genes are TRBV19 and TRBJ2-7; 7 bases map to TRBD1. Trimming took 4 bases from V and 1 from J; bases not matched to a gene: 4. Germline V gene data show CDR1 as LNHDA and CDR2 as SQIVND (reference sequence). The CDR3 sequence is 14 residues long. The CDR3 loop reads CASSSRDSSYEQYF. The CDR3 coding sequence is TGTGCCAGTAGTAGTCGGGACAGTTCCTACGAGCAGTACTTC.

This chain links TRBV4-2 with TRBJ2-3; 7 bases agree with TRBD1. CDR3 size: 16 residues. V lost 1 base, J lost 2 bases, and 6 bases stayed unmatched. The germline V gene has CDR1 LGHNA and CDR2 YNFKEQ. Here the CDR3 reads CASSQGRTGSTDTQYF. For the CDR3, the DNA is TGTGCCAGCAGCCAAGGACGGACAGGATCCACAGATACGCAGTATTTT.

V and J are TRBV7-2 and TRBJ2-5; TRBD2 matches 8 bases. V lost 5 bases and J lost 2; bases outside the gene matches: 13. This CDR3 spans 17 amino acids. The germline CDR1 and CDR2 sequences are SGHTA and FQGNSA. Written as DNA, the CDR3 is TGTGCCAGCAGCCCTAGTTCCAGCGGGGGCCTACAAGAGACCCAGTACTTC. It yields the protein CASSPSSSGGLQETQYF.

The chain has TRBV18 and TRBJ1-6, with TRBD1 matching over 7 bases. J was trimmed by 9 bases and V by 2 bases; bases with no gene match: 7. This CDR3 spans 15 amino acids. Germline CDR1 reads KGHSH; CDR2 reads LQKENI. This CDR3 reads CASSPARDRPSPLHF. The CDR3 region has the DNA TGTGCCAGCTCACCAGCTAGGGACAGACCTTCACCCCTCCACTTT.

The rearrangement links TRBV6-2 or TRBV6-3 to TRBJ1-1, with TRBD1 matching 8 bases. The trim removed 6 bases at V and 1 base at J, leaving 7 bases unmatched. The germline V gene encodes CDR1 MNHEY and CDR2 SVGEGT. CDR3 length equals 15 residues. CDR3 protein: CASSLRGPGNTEAFF. CDR3 DNA: TGTGCCAGCAGCCTCAGGGGGCCTGGGAACACTGAAGCTTTCTTT.

The chain recombines TRBV5-1 with TRBJ2-7, with 8 bases aligning to TRBD2. After removal of 4 bases from V and 2 bases from J, the junction contained 20 bases not matched to a gene. CDR3 size: 19 residues. Germline V lookup: CDR1 SGHRS, CDR2 YFSETQ. The DNA of the CDR3 is TGCGCCAGCAGCCCCAACCCTCCGGTACCGGGGGGGCATACCTACGAGCAGTACTTC. This translates into CASSPNPPVPGGHTYEQYF.

V is TRBV5-4 and J is TRBJ2-7, with TRBD2 matching 11 bases. Germline CDR1 is SGHNT and CDR2 is YYREEE (reference sequence). This CDR3 has 14 amino acids. The V gene end was trimmed by 2 bases and the J gene end by 4 bases; junction bases not matched to a gene: 2. CDR3 loop: CASSFLAGGYEQYF. The CDR3 bases are TGTGCCAGCAGCTTCCTAGCGGGGGGATACGAGCAGTACTTC. The complete variable domain, with remaining parts taken from reference TRBV5-4 and TRBJ2-7, reads ETGVTQSPTHLIKTRGQQVTLRCSSQSGHNTVSWYQQALGQGPQFIFQYYREEENGRGNFPPRFSGLQFPNYSSELNVNALELDDSALYLCASSFLAGGYEQYFGPGTRLTVT.

This clone was seen a single time. The chain is built from TRBV15 and TRBJ2-3, with no clear D. Germline-derived CDR1 and CDR2 are LNHNV and YYDKDF (reference sequence). The CDR3 runs 13 residues. Trimming pared 0 bases from V and 6 bases from J, leaving 7 bases between. The CDR3 loop reads CATSRDKRDTQYF. The DNA for the CDR3 is TGTGCCACCAGCAGAGATAAGAGGGATACGCAGTATTTT.

Worth noting for this clone: Distinct nucleotide sequences in the sample also encode this CDR3. The J gene is TRBJ1-5, the V gene TRBV6-2 or TRBV6-3; a weak D match, TRBD1 (6 bases). The CDR3 has 15 residues. V was cut by 2 bases and J by 4 bases, with 12 bases left in between. The V gene's germline CDR1 is MNHEY and CDR2 SVGEGT. CDR3: CASSYGGAGNQPQHF. The CDR3 DNA is TGTGCCAGCAGTTACGGGGGGGCAGGTAATCAGCCCCAGCATTTT.

J is TRBJ1-2 and V is TRBV5-6; 8 bases align to TRBD1. Germline assignment: CDR1 SGHDT and CDR2 YYEEEE. The CDR3 is made up of 13 amino acids. The V and J ends lost 0 bases and 8 bases, in that order; junction bases with no gene match: 3. In nucleotides, the CDR3 is TGTGCCAGCAGCTTGGGCAGGGGGCAGGGCTACACCTTC. This gives the protein CASSLGRGQGYTF.

J is TRBJ1-5 and V is TRBV3-1 (or the pseudogene TRBV3-2); 9 bases fit TRBD1. V gave up 4 bases and J gave up 7 bases; unmatched junction bases: 5. The germline CDR1 and CDR2 sequences are LGHDT and YNNKEL (reference sequence). This CDR3 spans 14 amino acids. DNA for the CDR3: TGTGCCAGCAGCCCCGGACAGGGGTACCAGCCCCAGCATTTT. Its protein product is CASSPGQGYQPQHF.

The rearrangement joins TRBV5-6 to TRBJ2-3, with D maybe TRBD1 (5 bases). The germline V and J ends were trimmed by 0 bases and 6 bases, with 14 bases remaining between them. CDR3 length: 15 amino acids. Germline CDR1 is SGHDT and CDR2 is YYEEEE. In DNA form, the CDR3 reads TGTGCCAGCAGCTTGGCCATCAGGGTGTCGGATACGCAGTATTTT. Encoded protein: CASSLAIRVSDTQYF.

The V call is TRBV11-3, the J call TRBJ2-2; the D gene is possibly TRBD2 (5 bases). From germline, CDR1 is SGHNT and CDR2 YENEEA. The CDR3 covers 16 residues. Trimming removed 1 base from V and 0 bases from J, with 9 bases in between. CDR3 loop: CASSLGGLTNTGELFF. DNA of the CDR3: TGTGCCAGCAGCTTAGGAGGGCTCACGAACACCGGGGAGCTGTTTTTT.

V usage is TRBV30 and J usage is TRBJ1-1; 9 nucleotides line up with TRBD1. J was trimmed by 4 bases and V by 2 bases; bases with no gene match: 2. Germline CDR1 GTSNPN, CDR2 SVGIG (reference sequence). The CDR3 runs 13 residues. The CDR3 coding sequence is TGTGCCTGGAGTTGGGACAGGGCCACTGAAGCTTTCTTT. Translation gives CAWSWDRATEAFF. Variable domain in full (rest from reference TRBV30 and TRBJ1-1): SQTIHQWPATLVQPVGSPLSLECTVEGTSNPNLYWYRQAAGRGLQLLFYSVGIGQISSEVPQNLSASRPQDRQFILSSKKLLLSDSGFYLCAWSWDRATEAFFGQGTRLTVV.

The chain joins TRBV19 to TRBJ1-5, with 9 bases fitting TRBD1. The J segment lost 1 base and the V segment lost 7 bases, leaving 8 bases of the junction unmatched. The CDR3 runs 16 residues. Germline V gene lookup returns CDR1 LNHDA and CDR2 SQIVND (reference sequence). CDR3 loop: CASKQQGARSNQPQHF. The CDR3 region has the DNA TGTGCCAGTAAGCAACAGGGGGCGCGGAGCAATCAGCCCCAGCATTTT.

CDR3 in amino acids: CATSDSCLGGRCTDTQYF. The CDR3 region has the DNA TGTGCCACCAGTGATTCTTGCTTGGGGGGGCGTTGCACAGATACGCAGTATTTT. The gene calls are TRBV24-1 and TRBJ2-3, with D possibly being TRBD2 (7 bases). The CDR3 loop spans 18 amino acids. Germline lookup yields CDR1 KGHDR and CDR2 SFDVKD. Trimming took off 2 bases at V and 1 base at J, with 18 bases between the two ends.

The chain has TRBV4-3 and TRBJ1-2, with D perhaps matching TRBD1 (6 bases). The CDR3 is 15 amino acids. Germline CDR1 and CDR2: LGHNA and YSLEER. Trimming removed 1 base at V and 3 bases at J, with 12 bases between. Written as DNA, the CDR3 is TGCGCCAGCAGCCAAGCTAAAGGACAGCACTATGGCTACACCTTC. Translation: CASSQAKGQHYGYTF.

The V and J genes are TRBV6-6 and TRBJ1-1; D is possibly TRBD1 (6 bases). The V end lost 6 bases, the J end lost 1 base, and 12 bases lay between the germline ends. The CDR3 extends over 14 amino acids. Germline V gives CDR1 MNHNY, CDR2 SVGAGI (reference sequence). The CDR3 region has the DNA TGTGCCAGCAGCTACCAACAGGGGAACACTGAAGCTTTCTTT. As protein: CASSYQQGNTEAFF.

This sequence joins TRBV6-5 and TRBJ1-1, with a weak D call TRBD1 (6 bases). The V gene lost 2 bases and the J gene lost 5 bases, with 12 bases spanning the gap. Germline CDR1 is MNHEY and CDR2 is SVGAGI. The CDR3 sequence is 14 residues long. This CDR3 reads CASSYSGQWTEAFF. The CDR3 region has the DNA TGTGCCAGCAGTTACAGTGGACAGTGGACTGAAGCTTTCTTT.

V usage is TRBV5-6 and J usage is TRBJ1-2, with TRBD1 matching over 8 bases. The CDR3 runs to 14 residues. CDR1 SGHDT and CDR2 YYEEEE come from the germline V gene. The trim removed 4 bases at V and 6 bases at J, leaving 8 bases unmatched. The CDR3 sequence: CASSPRGQYHGYTF. DNA for the CDR3: TGTGCCAGCAGCCCCAGGGGGCAGTATCATGGCTACACCTTC.

This clone is medium-sized in the sample. The chain combines TRBV6-5 with TRBJ1-2, with 9 nucleotides matching TRBD1. The germline V gene has CDR1 MNHEY and CDR2 SVGAGI. This CDR3 has 15 residues. The J segment lost 4 bases and the V segment lost 6 bases, leaving 9 bases of the junction unmatched. CDR3 sequence (DNA): TGTGCCAGCAGCCACGGGACAGGGTCCCCCTATGGCTACACCTTC. Amino acids: CASSHGTGSPYGYTF.

The rearrangement joins TRBV19 to TRBJ2-1; D may be TRBD1 (5 bases). Germline values: CDR1 LNHDA, CDR2 SQIVND (reference sequence). This CDR3 is 14 amino acids long. V gave up 0 bases and J gave up 7 bases, with 10 bases separating them. This chain's CDR3 is CASSIEGAQNEQFF. The DNA of the CDR3 is TGTGCCAGTAGTATAGAAGGGGCGCAGAATGAGCAGTTCTTC.

The V call is TRBV5-1, the J call TRBJ1-2; 7 bases align to TRBD1. Germline CDR1 is SGHRS and CDR2 is YFSETQ. The CDR3 extends over 14 amino acids. V shed 3 bases and J 8 bases; nucleotides not matched to a gene: 10. The DNA for the CDR3 is TGCGCCAGCAGCTCAGGACAGGCCTTGGGGGGCTACACCTTC. Its translation is CASSSGQALGGYTF.

The chain couples TRBV3-1 (or the pseudogene TRBV3-2) to TRBJ1-2; 8 bases align to TRBD1. The length of the CDR3 is 15 residues. The junction had 11 bases not matched to a gene; V was cut back by 3 bases and J by 8 bases. Germline V gene lookup returns CDR1 LGHDT and CDR2 YNNKEL (reference sequence). In DNA, the CDR3 is TGTGCCAGCAGCCATGGCGGACAGGGAAGTCGCGGCTACACCTTC. It codes for CASSHGGQGSRGYTF.

The chain combines TRBV12-5 with TRBJ2-4; a weak D match, TRBD2 (6 bases). This CDR3 has 11 residues. Trimming left V 5 bases short and J 11 bases short, with 10 bases between. Germline values: CDR1 LGHNT, CDR2 FRNRAP. This CDR3 reads CASGPGEFQYF. In DNA form, the CDR3 reads TGTGCTAGTGGTCCGGGGGAATTTCAGTACTTC.

V gene TRBV28 combines with J gene TRBJ1-6, with D possibly being TRBD1 (6 bases). Germline CDR1 is MDHEN and CDR2 is SYDVKM. Trimming removed 2 bases at V and 6 bases at J, with 11 bases between. The CDR3 spans 15 residues. CDR3 protein: CASSLPGGPNSPLHF. Here the CDR3 DNA reads TGTGCCAGCAGTTTACCCGGGGGGCCTAATTCACCCCTCCACTTT.

The chain has TRBV2 and TRBJ2-7; 8 bases line up with TRBD2. The germline gives CDR1 SNHLY, CDR2 FYNNEI. V trimming: 8 bases; J trimming: 0 bases; junction bases outside the gene matches: 12. The CDR3 extends over 16 amino acids. CDR3 region: CASRARSGGGSYEQYF. CDR3 coding DNA: TGTGCCAGCCGTGCCCGCTCGGGGGGGGGCTCCTACGAGCAGTACTTC. The entire variable domain, with the rest obtained from reference TRBV2 and TRBJ2-7, is as follows: EPEVTQTPSHQVTQMGQEVILRCVPISNHLYFYWYRQILGQKVEFLVSFYNNEISEKSEIFDDQFSVERPDGSNFTLKIRSTKLEDSAMYFCASRARSGGGSYEQYFGPGTRLTVT.

The rearrangement links TRBV3-1 (or the pseudogene TRBV3-2) to TRBJ2-3, with TRBD2 identical over 10 bases. There are 19 residues in the CDR3. CDR1 and CDR2 (germline): LGHDT, YNNKEL (reference sequence). The V gene end was trimmed by 2 bases and the J gene end by 2 bases; junction bases not matched to a gene: 13. This CDR3 is CASSQTPWSSGGPTDTQYF. CDR3 DNA sequence: TGTGCCAGCAGCCAAACCCCCTGGAGTAGCGGGGGGCCCACAGATACGCAGTATTTT.

The chain couples TRBV7-2 to TRBJ1-2; D possibly corresponds to TRBD1 (6 bases). This CDR3 contains 13 residues. Trimming shortened V by 5 bases and J by 4 bases, and 11 bases separated the two germline ends. From germline, CDR1 is SGHTA and CDR2 FQGNSA. The CDR3 nucleotides are TGTGCCAGCAGCAACGGACAGTTCTATGGCTACACCTTC. It is translated as CASSNGQFYGYTF.

This chain connects TRBV7-3 to TRBJ2-4; tentatively, D is TRBD2 (5 bases). The CDR3 is 17 residues long. Trimming cost V 2 bases and J 1 base, with 15 bases left between them. The V gene's germline CDR1 is SGHTA and CDR2 FQGTGA. CDR3 sequence reads: CASSLGGWRSAKNIQYF. Written as DNA, the CDR3 is TGTGCCAGCAGCTTAGGAGGATGGCGATCGGCCAAAAACATTCAGTACTTC.